This T cell receptor beta chain stems from a study of blood T cell repertoires in COVID-19. Overall study context: Collection of acute and convalescent COVID-19 samples took place in the United States, Italy and Spain. The cDNA or gDNA used as material had been derived from T cells, B-cell-depleted T cells, or PBMCs.

Seattle patients were enrolled during active infection and followed longitudinally. Per the authors' pipeline: Counts of nucleated cells, estimated from reference gene primer amplification, were obtained. Repertoires were generated with immunoSEQ multiplex PCR, while TCRdb's copy carries only in-frame clones and drops some. For V, J and clone size, that table is used; D and trimming come from the DNA. The repertoire includes roughly 380,000 clones, about nine tenths of them detected once, and 1.5% to 1.8% sits in the top ten. Germline V gene sequence: CDR1 SGDLS, CDR2 YYNGEE. Trimming removed 6 bases from V and 4 bases from J; junction bases left unmatched: 8. The CDR3 has 15 residues.

The chain employs TRBV9 and TRBJ2-2; 8 nucleotides line up with TRBD2. The TCR sequence derives from a woman aged 35 to 49 with COVID-19, enrolled during active disease. Sequences were obtained from peripheral blood. The CDR3: CASNRGGAPTGELFF. DNA of the CDR3: TGTGCCAGCAACCGGGGGGGGGCCCCCACCGGGGAGCTGTTTTTT.